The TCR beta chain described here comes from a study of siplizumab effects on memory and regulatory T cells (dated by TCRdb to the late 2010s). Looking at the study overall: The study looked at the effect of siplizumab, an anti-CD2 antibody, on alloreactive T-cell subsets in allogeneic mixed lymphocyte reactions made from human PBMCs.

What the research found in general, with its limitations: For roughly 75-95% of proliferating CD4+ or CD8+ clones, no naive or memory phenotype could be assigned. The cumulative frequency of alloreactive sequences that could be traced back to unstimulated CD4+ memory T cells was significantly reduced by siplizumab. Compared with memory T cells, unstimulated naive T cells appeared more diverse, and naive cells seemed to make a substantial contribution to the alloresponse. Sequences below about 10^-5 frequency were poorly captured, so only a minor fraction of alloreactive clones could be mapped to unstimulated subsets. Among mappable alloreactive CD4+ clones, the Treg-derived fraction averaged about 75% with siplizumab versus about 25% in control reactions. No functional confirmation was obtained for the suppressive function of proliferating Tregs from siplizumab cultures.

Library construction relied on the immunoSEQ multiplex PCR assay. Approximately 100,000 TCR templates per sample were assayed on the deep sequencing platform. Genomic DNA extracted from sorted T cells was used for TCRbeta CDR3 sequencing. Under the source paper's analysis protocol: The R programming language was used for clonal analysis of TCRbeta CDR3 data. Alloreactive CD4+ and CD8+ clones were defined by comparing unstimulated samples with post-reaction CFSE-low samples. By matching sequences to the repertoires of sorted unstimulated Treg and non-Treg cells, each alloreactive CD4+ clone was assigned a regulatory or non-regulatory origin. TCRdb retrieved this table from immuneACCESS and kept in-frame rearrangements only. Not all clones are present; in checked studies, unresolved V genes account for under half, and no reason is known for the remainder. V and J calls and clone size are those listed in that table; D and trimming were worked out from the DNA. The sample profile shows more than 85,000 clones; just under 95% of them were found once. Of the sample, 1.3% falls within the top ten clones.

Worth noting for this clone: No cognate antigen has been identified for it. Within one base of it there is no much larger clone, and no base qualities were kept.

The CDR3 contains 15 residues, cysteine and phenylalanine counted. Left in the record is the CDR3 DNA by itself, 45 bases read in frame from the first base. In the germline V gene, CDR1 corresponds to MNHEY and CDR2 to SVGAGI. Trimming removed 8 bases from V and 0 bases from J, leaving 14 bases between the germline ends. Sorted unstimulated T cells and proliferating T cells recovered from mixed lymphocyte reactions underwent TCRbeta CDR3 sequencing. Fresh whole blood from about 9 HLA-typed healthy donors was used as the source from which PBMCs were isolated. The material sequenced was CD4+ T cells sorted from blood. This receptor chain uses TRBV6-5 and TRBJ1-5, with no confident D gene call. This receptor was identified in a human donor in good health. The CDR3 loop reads CASQINSYSNQPQHF. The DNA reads TGTGCCAGCCAGATTAACAGCTATAGCAATCAGCCCCAGCATTTT.